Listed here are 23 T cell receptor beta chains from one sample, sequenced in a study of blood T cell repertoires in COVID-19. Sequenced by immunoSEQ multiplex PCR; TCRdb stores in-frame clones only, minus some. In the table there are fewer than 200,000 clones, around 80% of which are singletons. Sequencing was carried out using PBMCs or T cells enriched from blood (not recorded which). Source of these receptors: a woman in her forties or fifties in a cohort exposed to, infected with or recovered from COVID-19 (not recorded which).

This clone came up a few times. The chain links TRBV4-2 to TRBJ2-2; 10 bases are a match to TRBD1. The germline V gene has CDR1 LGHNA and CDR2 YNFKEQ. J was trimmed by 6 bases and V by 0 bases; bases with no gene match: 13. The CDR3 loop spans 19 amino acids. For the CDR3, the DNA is TGTGCCAGCAGCCAAGATTATGGGACAGGGGAGAGGGGGGCCGGGGAGCTGTTTTTT. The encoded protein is CASSQDYGTGERGAGELFF.

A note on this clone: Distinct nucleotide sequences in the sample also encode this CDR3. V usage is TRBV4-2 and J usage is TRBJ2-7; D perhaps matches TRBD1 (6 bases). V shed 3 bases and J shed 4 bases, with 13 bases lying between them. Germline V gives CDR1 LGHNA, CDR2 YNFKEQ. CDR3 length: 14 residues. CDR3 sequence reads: CASSQGQGTYEQYF. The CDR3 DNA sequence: TGTGCCAGCAGCCAGGGGCAGGGGACGTACGAGCAGTACTTC.

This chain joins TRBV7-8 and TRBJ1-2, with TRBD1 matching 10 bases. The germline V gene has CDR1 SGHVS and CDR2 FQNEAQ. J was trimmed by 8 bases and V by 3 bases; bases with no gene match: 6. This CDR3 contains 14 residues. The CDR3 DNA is TGTGCCAGCAGCTTCGACAGGGGGCCGGGCGGCTACACCTTC. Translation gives CASSFDRGPGGYTF.

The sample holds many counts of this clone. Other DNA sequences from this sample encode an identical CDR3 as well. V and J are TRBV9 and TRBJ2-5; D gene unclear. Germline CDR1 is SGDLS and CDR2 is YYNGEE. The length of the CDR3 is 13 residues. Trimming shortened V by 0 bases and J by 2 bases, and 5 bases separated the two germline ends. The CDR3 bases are TGTGCCAGCAGCGTAGGGCCGCAAGAGACCCAGTACTTC. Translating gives CASSVGPQETQYF.

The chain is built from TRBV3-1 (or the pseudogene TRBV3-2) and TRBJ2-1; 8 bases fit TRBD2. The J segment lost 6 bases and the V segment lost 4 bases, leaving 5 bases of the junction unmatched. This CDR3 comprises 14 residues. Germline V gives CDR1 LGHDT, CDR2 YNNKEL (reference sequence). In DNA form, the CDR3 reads TGTGCCAGCAGCCTCCTCGGGAGGGCCAATGAGCAGTTCTTC. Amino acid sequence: CASSLLGRANEQFF.

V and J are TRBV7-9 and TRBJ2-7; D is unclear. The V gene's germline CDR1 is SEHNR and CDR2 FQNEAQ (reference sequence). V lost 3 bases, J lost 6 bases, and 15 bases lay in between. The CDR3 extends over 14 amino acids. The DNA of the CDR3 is TGTGCCAGCAGCTTTGGTCCTCTAGAAAGCGAGCAGTACTTC. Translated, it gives CASSFGPLESEQYF.

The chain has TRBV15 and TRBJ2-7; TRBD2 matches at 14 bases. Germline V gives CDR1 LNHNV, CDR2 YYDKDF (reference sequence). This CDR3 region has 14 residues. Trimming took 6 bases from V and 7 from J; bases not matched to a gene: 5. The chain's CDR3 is CATSFRTSGREQYF. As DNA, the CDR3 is TGTGCCACCAGTTTCAGGACTAGCGGGAGGGAGCAGTACTTC.

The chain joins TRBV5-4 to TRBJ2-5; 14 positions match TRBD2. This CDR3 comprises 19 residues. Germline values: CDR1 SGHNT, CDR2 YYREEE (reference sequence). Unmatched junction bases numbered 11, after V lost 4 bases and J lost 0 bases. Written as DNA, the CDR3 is TGTGCCAGCAGCCCGGTGGTTGGACTAGCGGGGGGATACCAAGAGACCCAGTACTTC. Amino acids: CASSPVVGLAGGYQETQYF. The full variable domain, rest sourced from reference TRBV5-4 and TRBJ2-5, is ETGVTQSPTHLIKTRGQQVTLRCSSQSGHNTVSWYQQALGQGPQFIFQYYREEENGRGNFPPRFSGLQFPNYSSELNVNALELDDSALYLCASSPVVGLAGGYQETQYFGPGTRLLVL.

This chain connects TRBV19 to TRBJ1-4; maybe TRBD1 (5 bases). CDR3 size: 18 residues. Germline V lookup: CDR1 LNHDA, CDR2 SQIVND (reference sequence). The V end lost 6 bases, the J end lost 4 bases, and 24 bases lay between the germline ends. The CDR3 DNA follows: TGTGCCAGTAGGTCGGGGGGTCCCCTTCGGCCTCTTAATGAAAAACTGTTTTTT. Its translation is CASRSGGPLRPLNEKLFF.

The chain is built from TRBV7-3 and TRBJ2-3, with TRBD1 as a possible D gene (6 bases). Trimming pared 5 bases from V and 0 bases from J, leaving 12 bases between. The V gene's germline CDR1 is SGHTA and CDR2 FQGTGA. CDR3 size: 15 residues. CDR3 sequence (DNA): TGTGCCAGCAGCCCATTAGGGGGTAGCACAGATACGCAGTATTTT. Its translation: CASSPLGGSTDTQYF.

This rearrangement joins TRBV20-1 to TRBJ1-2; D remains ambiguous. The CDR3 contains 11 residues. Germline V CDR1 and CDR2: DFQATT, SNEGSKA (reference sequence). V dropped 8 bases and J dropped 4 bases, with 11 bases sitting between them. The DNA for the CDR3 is TGCAGTCAGCGGGCTTTCTATGGCTACACCTTC. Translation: CSQRAFYGYTF.

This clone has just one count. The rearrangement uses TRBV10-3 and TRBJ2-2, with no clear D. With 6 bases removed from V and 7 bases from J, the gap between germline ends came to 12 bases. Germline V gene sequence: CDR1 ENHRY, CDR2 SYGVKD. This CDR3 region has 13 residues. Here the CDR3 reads CAIRVESGGELFF. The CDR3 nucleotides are TGTGCCATCAGGGTCGAGTCCGGCGGGGAGCTGTTTTTT.

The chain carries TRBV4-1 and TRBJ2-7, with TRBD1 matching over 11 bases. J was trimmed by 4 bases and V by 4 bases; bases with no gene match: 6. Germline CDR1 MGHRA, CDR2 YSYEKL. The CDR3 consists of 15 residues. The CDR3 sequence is CASSPGQGANYEQYF. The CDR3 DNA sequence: TGCGCCAGCAGCCCAGGACAGGGGGCTAATTACGAGCAGTACTTC.

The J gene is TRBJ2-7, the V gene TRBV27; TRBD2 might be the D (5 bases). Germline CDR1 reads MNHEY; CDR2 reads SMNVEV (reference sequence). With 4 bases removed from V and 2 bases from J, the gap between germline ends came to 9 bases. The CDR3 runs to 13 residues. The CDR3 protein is CASSSDFPYEQYF. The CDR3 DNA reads TGTGCCAGCAGTTCGGACTTTCCCTACGAGCAGTACTTC.

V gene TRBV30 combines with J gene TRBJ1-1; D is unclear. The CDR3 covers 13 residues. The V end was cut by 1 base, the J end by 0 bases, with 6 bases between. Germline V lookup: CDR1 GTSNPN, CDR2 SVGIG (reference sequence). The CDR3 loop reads CAWSETLNTEAFF. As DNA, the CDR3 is TGTGCCTGGAGTGAAACACTGAACACTGAAGCTTTCTTT.

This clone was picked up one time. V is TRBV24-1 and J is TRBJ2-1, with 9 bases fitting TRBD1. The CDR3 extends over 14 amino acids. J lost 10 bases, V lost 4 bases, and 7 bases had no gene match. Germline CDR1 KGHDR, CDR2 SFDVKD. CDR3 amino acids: CATSDPGQGNEQFF. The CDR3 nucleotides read TGTGCCACCAGTGACCCGGGACAGGGCAACGAGCAGTTCTTC.

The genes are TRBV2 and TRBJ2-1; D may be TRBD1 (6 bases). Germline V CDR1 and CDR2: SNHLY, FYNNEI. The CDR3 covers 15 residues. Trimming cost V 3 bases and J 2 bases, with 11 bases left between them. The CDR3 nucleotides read TGTGCCAGCAGTGATCAGGGGCCGACCTACAATGAGCAGTTCTTC. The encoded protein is CASSDQGPTYNEQFF. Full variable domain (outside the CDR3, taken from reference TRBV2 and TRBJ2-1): EPEVTQTPSHQVTQMGQEVILRCVPISNHLYFYWYRQILGQKVEFLVSFYNNEISEKSEIFDDQFSVERPDGSNFTLKIRSTKLEDSAMYFCASSDQGPTYNEQFFGPGTRLTVL.

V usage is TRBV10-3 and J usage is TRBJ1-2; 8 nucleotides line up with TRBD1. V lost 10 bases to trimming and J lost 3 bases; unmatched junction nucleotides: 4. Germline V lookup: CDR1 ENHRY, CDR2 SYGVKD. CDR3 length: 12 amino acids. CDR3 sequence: CATTGDDYGYTF. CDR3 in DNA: TGTGCCACGACAGGGGACGACTATGGCTACACCTTC.

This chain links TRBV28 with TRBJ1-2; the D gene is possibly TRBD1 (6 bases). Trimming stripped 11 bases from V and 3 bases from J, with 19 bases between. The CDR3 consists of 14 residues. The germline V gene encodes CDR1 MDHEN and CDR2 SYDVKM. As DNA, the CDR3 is TGTGCCCACGGGGACACCTCGAGGTACTATGGCTACACCTTC. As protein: CAHGDTSRYYGYTF.

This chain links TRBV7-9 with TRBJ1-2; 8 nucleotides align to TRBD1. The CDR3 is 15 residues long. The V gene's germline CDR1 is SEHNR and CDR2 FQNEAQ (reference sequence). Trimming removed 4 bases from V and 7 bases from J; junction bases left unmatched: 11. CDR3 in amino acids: CASSSIQGEDGGYTF. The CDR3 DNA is TGTGCCAGCAGCTCGATACAGGGGGAGGATGGTGGCTACACCTTC.

DNA of the CDR3: TGTGCCAGCAGCCAGAGGTCGGGGGTGGCAGAGACCCAGTACTTC. Protein sequence: CASSQRSGVAETQYF. The chain uses TRBV7-2 and TRBJ2-5, with D possibly matching TRBD2 (6 bases). Germline CDR1 SGHTA, CDR2 FQGNSA. The CDR3 is made up of 15 amino acids. V was trimmed by 5 bases and J by 4 bases, leaving 17 bases between them.

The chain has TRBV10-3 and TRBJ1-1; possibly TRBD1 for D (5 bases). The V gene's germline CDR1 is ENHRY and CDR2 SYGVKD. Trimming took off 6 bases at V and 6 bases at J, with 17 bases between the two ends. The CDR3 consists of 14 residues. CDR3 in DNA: TGTGCCATCAGGTCTACAGGAAATGGCGCTGAAGCTTTCTTT. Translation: CAIRSTGNGAEAFF.

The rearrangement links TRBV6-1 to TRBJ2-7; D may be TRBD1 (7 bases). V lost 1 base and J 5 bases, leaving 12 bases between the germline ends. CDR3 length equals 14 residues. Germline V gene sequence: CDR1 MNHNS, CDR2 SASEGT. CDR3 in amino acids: CASSEVQGGDEQYF. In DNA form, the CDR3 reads TGTGCCAGCAGTGAAGTTCAGGGGGGAGACGAGCAGTACTTC.